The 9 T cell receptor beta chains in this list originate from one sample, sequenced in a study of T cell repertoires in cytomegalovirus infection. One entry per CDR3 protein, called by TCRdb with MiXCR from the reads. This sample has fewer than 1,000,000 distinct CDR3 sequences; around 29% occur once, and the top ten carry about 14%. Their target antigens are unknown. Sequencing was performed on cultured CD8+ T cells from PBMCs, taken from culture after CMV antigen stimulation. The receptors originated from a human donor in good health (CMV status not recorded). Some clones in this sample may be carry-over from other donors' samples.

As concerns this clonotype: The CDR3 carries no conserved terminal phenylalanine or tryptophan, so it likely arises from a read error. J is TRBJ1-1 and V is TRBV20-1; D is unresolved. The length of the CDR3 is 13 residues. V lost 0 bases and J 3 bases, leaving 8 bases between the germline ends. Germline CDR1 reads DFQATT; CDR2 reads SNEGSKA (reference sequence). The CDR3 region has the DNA TGCAGTGCTAGAGATCCCATCTACACTGAAGCTTTCTTA. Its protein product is CSARDPIYTEAFL.

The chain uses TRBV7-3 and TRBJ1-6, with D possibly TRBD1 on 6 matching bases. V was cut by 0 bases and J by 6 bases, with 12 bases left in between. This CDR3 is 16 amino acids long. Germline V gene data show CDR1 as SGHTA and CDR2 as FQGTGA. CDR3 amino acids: CASSLTGAGANSPLHF. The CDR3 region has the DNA TGTGCCAGCAGCTTAACAGGCGCAGGGGCTAATTCACCCCTCCACTTT.

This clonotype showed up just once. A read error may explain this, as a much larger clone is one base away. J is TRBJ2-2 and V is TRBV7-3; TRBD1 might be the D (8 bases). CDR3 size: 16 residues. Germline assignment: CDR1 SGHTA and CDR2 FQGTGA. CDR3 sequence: CASSATGEGGTGELYF. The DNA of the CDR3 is TGTGCCAGCAGCGCGACAGGGGAGGGAGGAACCGGGGAGCTGTATTTT.

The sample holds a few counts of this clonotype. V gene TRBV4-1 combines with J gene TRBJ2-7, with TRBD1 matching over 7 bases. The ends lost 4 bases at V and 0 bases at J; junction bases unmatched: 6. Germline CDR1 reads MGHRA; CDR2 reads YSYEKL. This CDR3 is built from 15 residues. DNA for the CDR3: TGCGCCAGCAGCCCTACCGGGACAGCCTCCTACGAGCAGTACTTC. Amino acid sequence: CASSPTGTASYEQYF.

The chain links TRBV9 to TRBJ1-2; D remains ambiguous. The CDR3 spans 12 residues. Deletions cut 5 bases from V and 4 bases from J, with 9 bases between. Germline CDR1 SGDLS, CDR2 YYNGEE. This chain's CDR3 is CASRGGAYGYTF. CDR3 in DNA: TGTGCCAGCAGGGGCGGCGCCTATGGCTACACCTTC.

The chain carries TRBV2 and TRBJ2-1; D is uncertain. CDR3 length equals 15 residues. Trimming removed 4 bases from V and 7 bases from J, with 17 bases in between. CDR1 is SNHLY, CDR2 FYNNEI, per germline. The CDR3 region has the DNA TGTGCCAGCAGTGGGTTAACCACCCTACGAAATGAGCAGTTCTTC. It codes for CASSGLTTLRNEQFF.

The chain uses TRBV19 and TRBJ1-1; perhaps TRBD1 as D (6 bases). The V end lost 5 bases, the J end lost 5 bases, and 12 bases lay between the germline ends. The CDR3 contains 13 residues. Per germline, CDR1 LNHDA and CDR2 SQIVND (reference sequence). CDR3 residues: CASSYKGTTEAFF. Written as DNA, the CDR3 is TGTGCCAGTAGTTACAAAGGGACAACTGAAGCTTTCTTT.

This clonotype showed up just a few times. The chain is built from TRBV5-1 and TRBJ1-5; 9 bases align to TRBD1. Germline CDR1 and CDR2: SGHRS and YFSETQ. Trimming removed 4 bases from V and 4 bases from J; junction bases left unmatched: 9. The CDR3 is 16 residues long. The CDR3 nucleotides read TGCGCCAGCAGCCCCGGTGGGACAGGGATGAATCAGCCCCAGCATTTT. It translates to CASSPGGTGMNQPQHF.

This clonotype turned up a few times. The CDR3 region is CASSEGGVGGSPLHF. CDR3 coding DNA: TGTGCCAGCAGCGAGGGAGGGGTGGGCGGTTCACCCCTCCACTTT. The chain joins TRBV6-6 to TRBJ1-6; weak D call: TRBD1 (5 bases). V was shortened by 6 bases and J by 9 bases, with 18 bases between the two germline ends. This CDR3 has 15 amino acids. Germline CDR1 MNHNY, CDR2 SVGAGI (reference sequence).